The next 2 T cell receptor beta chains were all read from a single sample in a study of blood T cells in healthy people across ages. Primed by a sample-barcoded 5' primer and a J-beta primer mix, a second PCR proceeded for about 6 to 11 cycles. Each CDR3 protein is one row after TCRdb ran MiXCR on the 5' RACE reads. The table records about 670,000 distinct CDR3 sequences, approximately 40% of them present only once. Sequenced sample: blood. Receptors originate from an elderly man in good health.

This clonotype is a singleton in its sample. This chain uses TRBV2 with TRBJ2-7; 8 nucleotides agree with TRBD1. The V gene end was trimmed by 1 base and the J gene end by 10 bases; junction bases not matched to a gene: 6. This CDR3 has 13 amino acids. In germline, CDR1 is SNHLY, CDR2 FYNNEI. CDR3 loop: CASSEGGTGYQYF. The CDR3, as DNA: TGTGCCAGCAGTGAAGGCGGGACAGGTTACCAGTACTTC.

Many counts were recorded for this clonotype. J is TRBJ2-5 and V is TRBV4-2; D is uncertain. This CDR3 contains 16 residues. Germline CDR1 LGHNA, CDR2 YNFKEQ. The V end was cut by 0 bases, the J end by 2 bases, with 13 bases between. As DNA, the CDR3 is TGTGCCAGCAGCCAAGAGGGCGCCGAGATGCAAGAGACCCAGTACTTC. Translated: CASSQEGAEMQETQYF.